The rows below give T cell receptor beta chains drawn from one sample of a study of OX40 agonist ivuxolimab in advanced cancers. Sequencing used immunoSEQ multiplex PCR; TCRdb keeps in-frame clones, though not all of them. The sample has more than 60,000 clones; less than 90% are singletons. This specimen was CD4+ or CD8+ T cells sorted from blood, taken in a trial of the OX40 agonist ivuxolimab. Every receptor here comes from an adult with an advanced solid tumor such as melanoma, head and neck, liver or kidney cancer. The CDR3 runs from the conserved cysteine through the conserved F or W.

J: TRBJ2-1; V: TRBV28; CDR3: CASSLGGQGIPYNEQFF
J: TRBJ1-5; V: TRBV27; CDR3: CASSSGMGQGANQPQHF
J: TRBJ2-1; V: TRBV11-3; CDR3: CASSDEPYNEQFF
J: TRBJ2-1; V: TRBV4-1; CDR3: CASSQDMTNYNEQFF
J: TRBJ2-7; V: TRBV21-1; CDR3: CASSKGRYPYEQYF
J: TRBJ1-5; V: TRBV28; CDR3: CASSLRGFSNQPQHF
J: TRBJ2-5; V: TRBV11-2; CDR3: CASSNNPIWETQYF
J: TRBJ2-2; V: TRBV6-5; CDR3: CASRWGARTGELFF
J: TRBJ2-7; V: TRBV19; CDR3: CASMGAGGGGYEQYF
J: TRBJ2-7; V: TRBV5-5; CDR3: CASSLKGLGEQYF
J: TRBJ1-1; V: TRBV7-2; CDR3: CASSLERVRTEAFF
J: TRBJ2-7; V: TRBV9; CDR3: CASSDDRSSGEQYF
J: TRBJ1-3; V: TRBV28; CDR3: CASSPPPGNGNTIYF
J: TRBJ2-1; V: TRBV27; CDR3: CASRTAGSYNEQFF
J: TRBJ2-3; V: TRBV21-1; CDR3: CASSTLHGLAGDYCTDTQYF
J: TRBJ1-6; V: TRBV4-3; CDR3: CASSQAEGRQSSPLHF
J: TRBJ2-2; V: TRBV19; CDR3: CTSSIEIPYTGELFF
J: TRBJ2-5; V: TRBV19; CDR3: CASKRDRGQETQYF
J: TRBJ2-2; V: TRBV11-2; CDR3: CASGMGRNTGELFF
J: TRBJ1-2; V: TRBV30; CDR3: CAWSQQGVYGYTF
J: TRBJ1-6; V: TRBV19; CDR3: CASNDLGQGIHSPLHF
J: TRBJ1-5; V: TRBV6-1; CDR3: CASREGHQPQHF
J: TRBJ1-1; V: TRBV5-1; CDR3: CASSWGPGNTEAFF
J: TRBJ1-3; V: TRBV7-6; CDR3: CASSFRNGAKYTIYF
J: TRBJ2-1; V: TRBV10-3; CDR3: CAVADNEQFF
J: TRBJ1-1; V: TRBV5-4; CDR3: CASSLGRGQRNTEAFF
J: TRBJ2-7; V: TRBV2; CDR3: CASSPVFLEQYF
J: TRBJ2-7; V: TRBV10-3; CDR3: CAISEQGALGEQYF
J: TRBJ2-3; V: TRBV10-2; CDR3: CASRGGLAGGTDTQYF
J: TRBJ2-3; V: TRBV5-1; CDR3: CASSNLGLAGDTQYF
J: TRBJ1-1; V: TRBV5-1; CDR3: CASSDRDLTEAFF
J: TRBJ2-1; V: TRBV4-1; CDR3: CASSQRGSSYNEQFF
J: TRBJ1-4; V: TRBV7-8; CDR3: CASSATSGFQGEKLFF
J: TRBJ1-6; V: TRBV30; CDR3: CAWQGEIGSPLHF
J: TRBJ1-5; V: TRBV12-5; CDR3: CASGPSPGDTQHF
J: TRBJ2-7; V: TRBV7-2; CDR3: CASARPRQGAYEQYF
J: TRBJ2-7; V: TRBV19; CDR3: CASSTGDRTYEQYF
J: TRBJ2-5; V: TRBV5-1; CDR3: CASRVGTGSQETQYF
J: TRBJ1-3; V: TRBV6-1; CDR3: CASSENSPSSGNTIYF
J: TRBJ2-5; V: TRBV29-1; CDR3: CSVTRAGGPQETQYF
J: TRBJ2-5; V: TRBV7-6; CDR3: CASSLTWSQETQYF
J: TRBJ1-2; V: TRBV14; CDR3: CASSHPREGGGYTF
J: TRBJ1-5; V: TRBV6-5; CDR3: CASSYTGADQPQHF
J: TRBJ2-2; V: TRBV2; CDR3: CASSPTSGTTGELFF
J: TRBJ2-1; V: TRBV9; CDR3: CASSVEDGGVFGQFF
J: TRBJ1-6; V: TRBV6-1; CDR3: CASSDTDSPLHF
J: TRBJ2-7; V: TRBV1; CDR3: CTSSLVGEGYEQYF
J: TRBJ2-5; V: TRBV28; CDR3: CASSRDGPETQYF
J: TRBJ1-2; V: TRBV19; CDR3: CASTITGGINYGYTF
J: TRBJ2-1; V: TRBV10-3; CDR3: CAISPQGADYNEQFF
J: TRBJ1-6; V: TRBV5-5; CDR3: CASSPLGHQDNSPLHF
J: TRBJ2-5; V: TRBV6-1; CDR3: CASSEGRRYPQETQYF
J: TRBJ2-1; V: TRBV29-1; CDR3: CSLRQGKAYNEQFF
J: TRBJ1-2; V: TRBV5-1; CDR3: CASSRDRANYGYTF